This T cell receptor beta chain was profiled in a study of cytomegalovirus exposure and HLA in healthy donors. Looking at the study overall: In an earlier analysis, 117 million unique TCR beta sequences were found from some 200 million T cells.

Researchers ran the PCR with 60 Vbeta and 13 Jbeta primers. Sequenced by immunoSEQ multiplex PCR; TCRdb stores in-frame clones only, minus some. The sample carries 70,000 or so clones, roughly four fifths recorded once. CDR3 length: 16 amino acids. Germline CDR1 reads SGHTA; CDR2 reads FQGNSA. The junction had 7 bases not matched to a gene; V was cut back by 5 bases and J by 4 bases. The sequencing sample was made of PBMCs. The sequence derives from a man aged 18 to 29 in good health and CMV-seronegative. The chain carries TRBV7-2 and TRBJ1-6, with 8 bases fitting TRBD1. The CDR3 spells CASSPGTGNYNSPLHF. As DNA, the CDR3 is TGTGCCAGCAGCCCTGGGACAGGCAATTATAATTCACCCCTCCACTTT.